This T cell receptor beta chain was identified in a study of T-cell reconstitution after alpha-beta-depleted transplantation in children. Molecular barcoding with unique molecular identifiers was used for the TCRbeta library. TCRdb recomputed calls from the PCR reads with MiXCR, one row per CDR3 protein. This sample yields over 400,000 distinct CDR3 sequences, of which 12% are seen a single time; over 5.5% belongs to the top ten. The V and J ends lost 8 bases and 4 bases, in that order; junction bases with no gene match: 9. The V gene's germline CDR1 is MDHEN and CDR2 SYDVKM. This CDR3 is 17 amino acids long. The count of this clonotype is one.

This specimen was PBMCs from the stem cell graft donor, taken from the stem cell graft. The clonotype was recovered from a human donor who donated a stem cell graft to a child with combined immunodeficiency. The chain employs TRBV28 and TRBJ2-2; 14 bases match TRBD2. CDR3: CASEGLAGEEGTGELFF. CDR3 sequence (DNA): TGTGCCAGCGAGGGACTAGCGGGGGAAGAAGGCACCGGGGAGCTGTTTTTT.